A single T cell receptor beta chain is shown here with its context. Its antigen is currently not known. Base qualities were left out, and no much larger clone turns up one base away. Library creation used the immunoSEQ multiplex PCR assay. This immuneACCESS table, as held by TCRdb, lists in-frame sequences with V and J called but not all clones. Of the missing ones, under half trace to an unresolved V gene in checked studies; the others have no known cause. The table for this sample lists over 100,000 clones; approximately 90% of them were counted only once. Less than 2.5% of the sample is in the top ten clones. The CDR3 runs 15 amino acids, cysteine and phenylalanine included. The sequence is cut down to CDR3 DNA, 45 bases in frame from base 1. Taken from the germline V gene (reference sequence), the CDR1 and CDR2 loops are LNHDA and SQIVND. V loses 1 base of germline sequence and J loses 3 bases, and the interval between the two ends is 10 bases.

The data derive from a study of control samples from healthy donors and cancer patients (dated by TCRdb to 2020 to 2021). This clonotype was obtained from a woman aged 18-35 years in good health. The sequencing sample was made of blood. The V and J genes are TRBV19 and TRBJ1-5; the D segment could be TRBD1, given 6 matching bases. The sequenced DNA: TGTGCCAGTAGTATAGCAGGGGCCCTCAATCAGCCCCAGCATTTT. Its coded protein is CASSIAGALNQPQHF.